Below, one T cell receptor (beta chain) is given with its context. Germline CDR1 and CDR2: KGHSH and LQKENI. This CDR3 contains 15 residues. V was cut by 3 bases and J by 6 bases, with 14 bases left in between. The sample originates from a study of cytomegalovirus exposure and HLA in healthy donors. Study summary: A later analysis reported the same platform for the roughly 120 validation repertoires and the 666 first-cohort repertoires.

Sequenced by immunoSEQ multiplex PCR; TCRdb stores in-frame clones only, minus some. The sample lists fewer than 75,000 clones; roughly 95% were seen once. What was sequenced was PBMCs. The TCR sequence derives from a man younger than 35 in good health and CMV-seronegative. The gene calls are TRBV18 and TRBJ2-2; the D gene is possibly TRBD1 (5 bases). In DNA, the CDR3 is TGTGCCAGCTCACCCATCCAGGGTAACGCCGGGGAGCTGTTTTTT. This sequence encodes CASSPIQGNAGELFF. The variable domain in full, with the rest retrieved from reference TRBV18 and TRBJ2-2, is NAGVMQNPRHLVRRRGQEARLRCSPMKGHSHVYWYRQLPEEGLKFMVYLQKENIIDESGMPKERFSAEFPKEGPSILRIQQVVRGDSAAYFCASSPIQGNAGELFFGEGSRLTVL.